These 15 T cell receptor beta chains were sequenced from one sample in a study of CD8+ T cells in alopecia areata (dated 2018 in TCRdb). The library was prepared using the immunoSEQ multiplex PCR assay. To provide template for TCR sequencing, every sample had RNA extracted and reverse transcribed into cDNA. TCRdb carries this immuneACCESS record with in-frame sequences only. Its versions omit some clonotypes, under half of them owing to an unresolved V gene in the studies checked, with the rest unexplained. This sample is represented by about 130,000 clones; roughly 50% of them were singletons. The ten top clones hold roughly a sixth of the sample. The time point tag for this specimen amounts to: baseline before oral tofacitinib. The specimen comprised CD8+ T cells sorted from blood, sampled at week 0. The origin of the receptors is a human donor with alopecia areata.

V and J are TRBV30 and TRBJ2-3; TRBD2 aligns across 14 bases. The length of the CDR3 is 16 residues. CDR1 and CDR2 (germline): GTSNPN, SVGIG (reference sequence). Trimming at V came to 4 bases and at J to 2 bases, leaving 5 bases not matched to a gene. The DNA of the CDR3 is TGTGCCTGGAACCCGACTAGCGGGGGGGACACAGATACGCAGTATTTT. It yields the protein CAWNPTSGGDTDTQYF.

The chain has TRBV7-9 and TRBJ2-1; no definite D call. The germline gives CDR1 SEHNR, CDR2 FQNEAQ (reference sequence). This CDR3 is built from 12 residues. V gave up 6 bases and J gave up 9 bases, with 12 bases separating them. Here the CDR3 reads CASRTYVSEQFF. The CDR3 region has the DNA TGTGCCAGCAGAACATACGTAAGTGAGCAGTTCTTC.

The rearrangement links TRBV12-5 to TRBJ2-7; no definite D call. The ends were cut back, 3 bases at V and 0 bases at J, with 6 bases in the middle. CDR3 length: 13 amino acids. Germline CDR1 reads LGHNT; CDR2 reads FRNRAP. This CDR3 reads CASGLGISYEQYF. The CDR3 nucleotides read TGTGCTAGTGGTTTAGGCATCTCCTACGAGCAGTACTTC.

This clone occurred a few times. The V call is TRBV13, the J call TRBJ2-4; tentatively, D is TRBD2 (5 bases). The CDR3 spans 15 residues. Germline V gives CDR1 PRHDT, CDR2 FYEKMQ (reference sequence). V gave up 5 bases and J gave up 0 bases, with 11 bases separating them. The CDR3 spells CASSHGILAKNIQYF. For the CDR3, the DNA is TGTGCCAGCAGCCACGGGATACTAGCCAAAAACATTCAGTACTTC.

CDR3 region: CASSVTGTRGFWDQETQYF. The DNA of the CDR3 is TGTGCCAGCAGCGTAACCGGGACAAGAGGATTTTGGGACCAAGAGACCCAGTACTTC. The rearrangement links TRBV7-9 to TRBJ2-5, with D tentatively TRBD1 (6 bases). V gave up 5 bases and J gave up 0 bases, with 25 bases separating them. CDR1 and CDR2 (germline): SEHNR, FQNEAQ (reference sequence). The length of the CDR3 is 19 residues.

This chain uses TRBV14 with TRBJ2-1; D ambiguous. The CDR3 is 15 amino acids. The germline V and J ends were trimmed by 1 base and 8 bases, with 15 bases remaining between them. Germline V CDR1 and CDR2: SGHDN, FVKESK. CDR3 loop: CASSQVGWVGDEQFF. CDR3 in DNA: TGTGCCAGCAGCCAAGTAGGGTGGGTTGGGGATGAGCAGTTCTTC.

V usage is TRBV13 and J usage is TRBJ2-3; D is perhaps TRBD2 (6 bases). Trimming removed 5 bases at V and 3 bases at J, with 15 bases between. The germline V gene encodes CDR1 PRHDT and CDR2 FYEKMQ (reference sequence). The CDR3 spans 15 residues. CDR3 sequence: CASSSREIVTDTQYF. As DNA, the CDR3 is TGTGCCAGCAGCAGCCGGGAGATAGTTACAGATACGCAGTATTTT.

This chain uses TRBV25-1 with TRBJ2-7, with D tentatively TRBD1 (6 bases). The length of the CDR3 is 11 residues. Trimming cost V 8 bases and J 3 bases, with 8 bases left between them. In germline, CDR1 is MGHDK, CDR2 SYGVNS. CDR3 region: CASGRGYEQYF. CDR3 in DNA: TGTGCCAGCGGCAGGGGCTACGAGCAGTACTTC.

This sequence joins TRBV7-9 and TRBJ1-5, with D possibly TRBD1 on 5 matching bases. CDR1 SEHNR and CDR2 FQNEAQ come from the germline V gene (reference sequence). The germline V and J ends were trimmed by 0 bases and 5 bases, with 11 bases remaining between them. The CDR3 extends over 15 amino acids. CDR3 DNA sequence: TGTGCCAGCAGCTTAGCCGGGGGGGAAGATCAGCCCCAGCATTTT. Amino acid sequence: CASSLAGGEDQPQHF.

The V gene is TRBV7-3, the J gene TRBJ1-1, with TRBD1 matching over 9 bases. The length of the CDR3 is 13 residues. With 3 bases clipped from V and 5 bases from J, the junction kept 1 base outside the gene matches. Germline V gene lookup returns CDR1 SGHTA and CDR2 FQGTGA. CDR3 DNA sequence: TGTGCCAGCAGCTTGGGGACAGGGACTGAAGCTTTCTTT. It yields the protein CASSLGTGTEAFF.

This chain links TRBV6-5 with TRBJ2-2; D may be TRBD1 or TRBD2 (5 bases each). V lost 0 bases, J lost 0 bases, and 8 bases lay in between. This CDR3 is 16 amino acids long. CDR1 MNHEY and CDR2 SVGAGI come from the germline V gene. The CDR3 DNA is TGTGCCAGCAGTTACTCGATGGGGGCGAACACCGGGGAGCTGTTTTTT. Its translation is CASSYSMGANTGELFF.

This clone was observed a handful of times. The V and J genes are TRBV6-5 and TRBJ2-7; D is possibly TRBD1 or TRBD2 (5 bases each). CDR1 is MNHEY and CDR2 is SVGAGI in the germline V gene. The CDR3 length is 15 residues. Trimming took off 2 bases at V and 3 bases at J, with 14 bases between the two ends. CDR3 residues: CASSYPGTDGYEQYF. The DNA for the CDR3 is TGTGCCAGCAGTTACCCCGGGACGGACGGCTACGAGCAGTACTTC.

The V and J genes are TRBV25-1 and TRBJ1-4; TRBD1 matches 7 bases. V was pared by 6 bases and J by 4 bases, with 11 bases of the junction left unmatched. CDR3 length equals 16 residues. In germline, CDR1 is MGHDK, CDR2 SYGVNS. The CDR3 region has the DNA TGTGCCAGCAGCAGTCGGGACAGCTTGGTTAATGAAAAACTGTTTTTT. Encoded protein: CASSSRDSLVNEKLFF.

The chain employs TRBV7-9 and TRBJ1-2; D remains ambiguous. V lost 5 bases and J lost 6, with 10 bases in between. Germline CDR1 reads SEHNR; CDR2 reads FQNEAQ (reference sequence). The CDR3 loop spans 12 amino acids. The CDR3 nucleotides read TGTGCCAGCAGCGGACGGTGGGATGGCTACACCTTC. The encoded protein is CASSGRWDGYTF.

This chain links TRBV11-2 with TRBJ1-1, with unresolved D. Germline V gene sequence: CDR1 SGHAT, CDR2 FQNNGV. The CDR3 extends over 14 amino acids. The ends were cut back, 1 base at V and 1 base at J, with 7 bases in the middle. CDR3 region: CASSLGVPNTEAFF. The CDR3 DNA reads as TGTGCCAGCAGCTTAGGCGTTCCGAACACTGAAGCTTTCTTT. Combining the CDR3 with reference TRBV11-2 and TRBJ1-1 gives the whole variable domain EAGVAQSPRYKIIEKRQSVAFWCNPISGHATLYWYQQILGQGPKLLIQFQNNGVVDDSQLPKDRFSAERLKGVDSTLKIQPAKLEDSAVYLCASSLGVPNTEAFFGQGTRLTVV.